This passage covers 24 T cell receptor beta chains from one sample sequenced in a study of siplizumab effects on memory and regulatory T cells. Sequencing was performed with immunoSEQ multiplex PCR; in TCRdb, only in-frame clones are kept and a portion is missing. The sample shows 100,000 or so clones, more than 85% of them seen only once. The sample was CD4+ T cells sorted from blood. These receptors all come from a human donor in good health.

V is TRBV7-9 and J is TRBJ2-5; D is ambiguous. Trimming took 2 bases from V and 1 from J, leaving 5 bases between them. The CDR3 spans 13 residues. Germline V gene data show CDR1 as SEHNR and CDR2 as FQNEAQ (reference sequence). The CDR3 is CASSLYSQETQYF. The CDR3 DNA follows: TGTGCCAGCAGCTTATACAGCCAAGAGACCCAGTACTTC.

This chain connects TRBV30 to TRBJ2-3; 7 nucleotides align to TRBD2. Germline assignment: CDR1 GTSNPN and CDR2 SVGIG (reference sequence). Trimming at V came to 7 bases and at J to 5 bases, leaving 12 bases not matched to a gene. The CDR3 is made up of 14 amino acids. CDR3 sequence reads: CASQTGGKVDTQYF. CDR3 nucleotides: TGTGCCTCGCAAACGGGGGGAAAGGTAGATACGCAGTATTTT.

The chain joins TRBV6-6 to TRBJ2-3; perhaps TRBD1 as D (6 bases). Germline V gene data show CDR1 as MNHNY and CDR2 as SVGAGI (reference sequence). V shed 2 bases and J shed 4 bases, with 16 bases lying between them. CDR3 length equals 16 residues. The CDR3 DNA is TGTGCCAGCAGTTACGCCCCAACACAGGGTCCAGATACGCAGTATTTT. Translating it yields CASSYAPTQGPDTQYF.

V and J are TRBV27 and TRBJ2-5; no clear D gene. Trimming cost V 3 bases and J 4 bases, with 9 bases left between them. Germline CDR1 and CDR2: MNHEY and SMNVEV (reference sequence). There are 13 residues in the CDR3. CDR3 loop: CASSFRVGETQYF. CDR3 nucleotide sequence: TGTGCCAGCAGTTTTAGGGTCGGAGAGACCCAGTACTTC.

The V call is TRBV4-1, the J call TRBJ1-4, with 10 nucleotides matching TRBD1. Germline-derived CDR1 and CDR2 are MGHRA and YSYEKL. J gave up 5 bases and V 3 bases, and 3 bases lay outside the gene matches. The CDR3 spans 15 residues. CDR3: CASSQGQGPNEKLFF. The DNA for the CDR3 is TGCGCCAGCAGCCAGGGACAGGGGCCGAATGAAAAACTGTTTTTT.

This rearrangement joins TRBV25-1 to TRBJ2-5, with 8 nucleotides matching TRBD1. Trimming at V came to 3 bases and at J to 5 bases, leaving 8 bases not matched to a gene. The germline V gene encodes CDR1 MGHDK and CDR2 SYGVNS. This CDR3 is 15 amino acids long. Written as DNA, the CDR3 is TGTGCCAGCAGTGACTTCGGACAGGGAGGCGAGACCCAGTACTTC. This codes for CASSDFGQGGETQYF.

This chain joins TRBV7-3 and TRBJ2-3; D uncertain. The CDR3 runs to 15 residues. Trimming removed 3 bases from V and 7 bases from J, with 17 bases in between. In germline, CDR1 is SGHTA, CDR2 FQGTGA. CDR3 residues: CASSLLADPPNTQYF. The CDR3 DNA follows: TGTGCCAGCAGCTTGTTGGCGGATCCTCCAAATACGCAGTATTTT.

The chain couples TRBV7-3 to TRBJ2-7, with D possibly being TRBD1 (5 bases). CDR3 size: 13 residues. Germline V gene lookup returns CDR1 SGHTA and CDR2 FQGTGA. The V end was cut by 0 bases, the J end by 7 bases, with 10 bases between. The CDR3 DNA is TGTGCCAGCAGCTTAACGGACAAGACTGAGCAGTACTTC. It is translated as CASSLTDKTEQYF.

The chain uses TRBV10-3 and TRBJ1-1, with no clear D. Germline V lookup: CDR1 ENHRY, CDR2 SYGVKD. The CDR3 sequence is 15 residues long. V was cut by 4 bases and J by 0 bases, with 12 bases left in between. The DNA for the CDR3 is TGTGCCATCAGTGCCTCGTCAACTCTGAACACTGAAGCTTTCTTT. The encoded protein is CAISASSTLNTEAFF.

This clone has just one count. The J gene is TRBJ1-1, the V gene TRBV7-9, with unresolved D. Trimming pared 1 base from V and 7 bases from J, leaving 13 bases between. Germline values: CDR1 SEHNR, CDR2 FQNEAQ (reference sequence). This CDR3 comprises 14 residues. CDR3 sequence reads: CASSLVPDFGEAFF. The CDR3 coding sequence is TGTGCCAGCAGCTTAGTCCCGGATTTCGGTGAAGCTTTCTTT.

This CDR3 reads CASSTGTGLDEQFF. The CDR3 DNA follows: TGCGCCAGCAGCACCGGGACAGGGCTCGATGAGCAGTTCTTC. This chain uses TRBV5-1 with TRBJ2-1; 9 bases fit TRBD1. The CDR3 totals 14 residues. Looked up from germline, CDR1 is SGHRS and CDR2 is YFSETQ. J was trimmed by 8 bases and V by 4 bases; bases with no gene match: 7.

This clone appeared once. This chain connects TRBV2 to TRBJ1-5; TRBD1 agrees at 9 bases. The CDR3 contains 16 residues. Germline V gene data show CDR1 as SNHLY and CDR2 as FYNNEI. V dropped 7 bases and J dropped 5; count of bases not matched to a gene: 12. The CDR3 DNA reads TGTGCCAGCACCACTTCTAGAGACAGGGGGGATCAGCCCCAGCATTTT. Amino acid sequence: CASTTSRDRGDQPQHF.

The chain has TRBV4-3 and TRBJ2-7; D is undetermined. This CDR3 is 15 amino acids long. Germline V gene data show CDR1 as LGHNA and CDR2 as YSLEER. The V end was cut by 0 bases, the J end by 4 bases, with 13 bases between. CDR3 loop: CASSQDRARLYEQYF. The CDR3 nucleotides read TGCGCCAGCAGCCAAGATCGGGCCAGACTTTACGAGCAGTACTTC.

This rearrangement joins TRBV7-9 to TRBJ2-4; D is unclear. CDR3 length: 18 residues. V gave up 3 bases and J gave up 7 bases, with 25 bases separating them. Per the germline V gene, CDR1 is SEHNR and CDR2 is FQNEAQ (reference sequence). The CDR3 coding sequence is TGTGCCAGCAGCTTCCTCCAGTCGGTCTGGGATGAACCGAACATTCAGTACTTC. Its translation: CASSFLQSVWDEPNIQYF.

The genes are TRBV5-1 and TRBJ2-6; D uncertain. V shed 1 base and J shed 0 bases, with 5 bases lying between them. The CDR3 is 15 amino acids. CDR1 is SGHRS, CDR2 YFSETQ, per germline. CDR3 sequence (DNA): TGCGCCAGCAGCTTGCTGATCTCTGGGGCCAACGTCCTGACTTTC. This translates into CASSLLISGANVLTF. Using reference TRBV5-1 and TRBJ2-6 for the parts outside the CDR3, the full variable domain is KAGVTQTPRYLIKTRGQQVTLSCSPISGHRSVSWYQQTPGQGLQFLFEYFSETQRNKGNFPGRFSGRQFSNSRSEMNVSTLELGDSALYLCASSLLISGANVLTFGAGSRLTVL.

The CDR3 DNA follows: TGTGCCAGCAGTGAAGGGACAGGGGGGAACAATGAGCAGTTCTTC. It specifies CASSEGTGGNNEQFF. The rearrangement uses TRBV2 and TRBJ2-1; TRBD1 agrees at 10 bases. The CDR3 covers 15 residues. From germline, CDR1 is SNHLY and CDR2 FYNNEI. V was pared by 1 base and J by 5 bases, with 2 bases of the junction left unmatched.

The gene calls are TRBV11-3 and TRBJ2-5; D unresolved. The CDR3 consists of 13 residues. Trimming shortened V by 3 bases and J by 1 base, and 6 bases separated the two germline ends. The germline gives CDR1 SGHNT, CDR2 YENEEA. CDR3 amino acids: CASSFSTQETQYF. In nucleotides, the CDR3 is TGTGCCAGCAGCTTTTCTACCCAAGAGACCCAGTACTTC.

The rearrangement uses TRBV7-3 and TRBJ2-7, with TRBD1 matching over 7 bases. V lost 5 bases, J lost 5 bases, and 9 bases stayed unmatched. Germline V CDR1 and CDR2: SGHTA, FQGTGA. This CDR3 spans 14 amino acids. CDR3 protein: CASSLRQGSNEQYF. In DNA form, the CDR3 reads TGTGCCAGCAGCCTCAGACAGGGTTCCAACGAGCAGTACTTC.

The chain combines TRBV11-1 with TRBJ2-3; unclear D gene. V was trimmed by 5 bases and J by 4 bases, leaving 7 bases between them. Germline CDR1 SGHAT, CDR2 FQDESV (reference sequence). This CDR3 comprises 12 residues. The CDR3 loop is CASSHESDTQYF. The CDR3 region has the DNA TGTGCCAGCAGCCATGAGTCAGATACGCAGTATTTT.

V usage is TRBV7-2 and J usage is TRBJ2-3, with 8 bases lining up with TRBD2. V gave up 5 bases and J gave up 5 bases; unmatched junction bases: 9. From germline, CDR1 is SGHTA and CDR2 FQGNSA. The CDR3 has 15 amino acids. The DNA of the CDR3 is TGTGCCAGCAGCGCCCCGGGACTAGTTAGAGATACGCAGTATTTT. It codes for CASSAPGLVRDTQYF.

The chain links TRBV5-4 to TRBJ2-2, with D perhaps TRBD2 (5 bases). CDR3 length: 17 amino acids. The V end was cut by 0 bases, the J end by 6 bases, with 18 bases between. Per germline, CDR1 SGHNT and CDR2 YYREEE (reference sequence). The CDR3 DNA reads TGTGCCAGCAGCTTGGTCGCCTCGCGGGTGGCGGCCGGGGAGCTGTTTTTT. This codes for CASSLVASRVAAGELFF. The whole variable domain, filled in from reference TRBV5-4 and TRBJ2-2, reads ETGVTQSPTHLIKTRGQQVTLRCSSQSGHNTVSWYQQALGQGPQFIFQYYREEENGRGNFPPRFSGLQFPNYSSELNVNALELDDSALYLCASSLVASRVAAGELFFGEGSRLTVL.

The chain joins TRBV6-4 to TRBJ2-7; TRBD1 aligns across 9 bases. J was trimmed by 2 bases and V by 1 base; bases with no gene match: 9. The CDR3 has 17 residues. Germline-derived CDR1 and CDR2 are MRHNA and SNTAGT. Here the CDR3 reads CASSDWAPGQGAYEQYF. Here the CDR3 DNA reads TGTGCCAGCAGTGACTGGGCCCCGGGACAGGGTGCCTACGAGCAGTACTTC.

The chain is built from TRBV28 and TRBJ2-7; maybe TRBD1 (6 bases). The V end lost 4 bases, the J end lost 0 bases, and 19 bases lay between the germline ends. This CDR3 spans 17 amino acids. Looked up from germline, CDR1 is MDHEN and CDR2 is SYDVKM. CDR3 region: CASSYAGTPTSSYEQYF. The CDR3 DNA reads as TGTGCCAGCAGTTACGCCGGGACACCCACGAGCTCCTACGAGCAGTACTTC.

The CDR3: CAWRHGGGWNTEAFF. The CDR3 DNA reads TGTGCCTGGAGGCACGGGGGGGGCTGGAACACTGAAGCTTTCTTT. The chain carries TRBV30 and TRBJ1-1, with D perhaps TRBD1 (6 bases). The CDR3 loop spans 15 amino acids. The ends were cut back, 3 bases at V and 1 base at J, with 15 bases in the middle. Germline values: CDR1 GTSNPN, CDR2 SVGIG (reference sequence).